This TCR beta chain was recovered during a study of cytomegalovirus exposure and HLA in healthy donors. With regard to this clone: The antigen is unknown.

PCR was performed using 60 Vbeta and 13 Jbeta primers. Only in-frame clones appear in the TCRdb table, and some are missing; sequencing was by immunoSEQ multiplex PCR. The data contain about 150,000 clones, approximately 80% of them singletons. Study-wide results and caveats: Earlier analysis looked at TCR beta V segments, and most were productive about 90% or about 30% of the time.

The V gene end was trimmed by 4 bases and the J gene end by 2 bases; junction bases not matched to a gene: 1. Germline V gene sequence: CDR1 MNHNY, CDR2 SVGAGI (reference sequence). The CDR3 sequence is 15 residues long. Nominal health characterized the donors when sampled, though unrecorded immune exposures were likely. The chain is built from TRBV6-6 and TRBJ2-5; TRBD2 matches 13 bases. This receptor was obtained from a woman in her forties in good health and CMV-seropositive. The sequencing sample was made of PBMCs. CDR3 loop: CASSWTSGGQETQYF. Written as DNA, the CDR3 is TGTGCCAGCAGTTGGACTAGCGGGGGACAAGAGACCCAGTACTTC.